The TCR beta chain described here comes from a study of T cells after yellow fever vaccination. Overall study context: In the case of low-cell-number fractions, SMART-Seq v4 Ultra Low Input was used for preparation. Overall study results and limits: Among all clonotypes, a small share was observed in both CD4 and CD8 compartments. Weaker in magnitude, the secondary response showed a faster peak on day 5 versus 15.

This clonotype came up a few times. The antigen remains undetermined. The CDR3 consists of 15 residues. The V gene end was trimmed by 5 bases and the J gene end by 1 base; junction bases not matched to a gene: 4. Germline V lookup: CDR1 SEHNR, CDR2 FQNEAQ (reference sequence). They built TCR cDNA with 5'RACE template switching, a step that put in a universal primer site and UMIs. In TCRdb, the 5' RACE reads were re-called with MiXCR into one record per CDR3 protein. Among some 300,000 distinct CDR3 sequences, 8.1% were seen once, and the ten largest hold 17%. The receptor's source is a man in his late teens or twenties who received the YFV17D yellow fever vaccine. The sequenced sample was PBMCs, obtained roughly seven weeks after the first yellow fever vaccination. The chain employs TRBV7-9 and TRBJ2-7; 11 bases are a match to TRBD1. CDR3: CASSRGQGASYEQYV. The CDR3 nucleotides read TGTGCCAGCAGCCGCGGACAGGGGGCTTCCTACGAGCAGTACGTC.